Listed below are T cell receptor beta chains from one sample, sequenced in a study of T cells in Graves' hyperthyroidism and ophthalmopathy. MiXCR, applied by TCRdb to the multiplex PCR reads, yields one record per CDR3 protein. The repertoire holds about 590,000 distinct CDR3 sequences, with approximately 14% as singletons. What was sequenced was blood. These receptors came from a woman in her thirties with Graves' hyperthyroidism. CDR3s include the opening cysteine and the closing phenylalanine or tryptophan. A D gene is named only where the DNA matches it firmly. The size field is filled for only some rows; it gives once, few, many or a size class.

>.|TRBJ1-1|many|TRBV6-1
TGTGCCAGCAGTGAATATGGGTGGGGGGGCACTGAAGCTTTCTTT
CASSEYGWGGTEAFF
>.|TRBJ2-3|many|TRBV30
TGTGCCTGGAGGGCCTTCAGGACGCAGTATTTT
CAWRAFRTQYF
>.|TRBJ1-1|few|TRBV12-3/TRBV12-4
TGTGCCAGCAGTTTCCCAACAGGGGAAGCTTTCTTT
CASSFPTGEAFF
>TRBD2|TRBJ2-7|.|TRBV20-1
TGCAGTGCCAGACCCCACCTAAATAGCGGGAGTAATGGGCAGTACTTC
CSARPHLNSGSNGQYF
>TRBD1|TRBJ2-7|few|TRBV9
TGTGCCAGCAGCCAAACCCGGGACAGGAGCTCCGAGCAGTACTTC
CASSQTRDRSSEQYF
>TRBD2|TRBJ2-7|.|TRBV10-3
TGTGCCATCTTAGCGGGAGGGTCCGACGAGCAGTACTTC
CAILAGGSDEQYF
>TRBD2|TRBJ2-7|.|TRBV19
TGTGCCAGTAGTATCGTGGCGGGAGGGCCCTACGAGCAGTACTTC
CASSIVAGGPYEQYF
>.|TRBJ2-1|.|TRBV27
TGTGCCAGCTCGGAGGGTAGCACCCTCTCCTACAATGAGCAGTTCTTC
CASSEGSTLSYNEQFF
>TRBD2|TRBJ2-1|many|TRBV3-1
TGTGCCAGCAGCCAACGCCCTCTCGCGGGAGGGCTTAATGAGCAGTTCTTC
CASSQRPLAGGLNEQFF
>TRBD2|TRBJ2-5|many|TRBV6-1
TGTGCCAGCAGTGAAAAGACTAGCGGTGGGATAGGGGCCCAAGAGACCCAGTACTTC
CASSEKTSGGIGAQETQYF
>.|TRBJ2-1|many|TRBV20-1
TGCAGTGCTAGAGATCTCTGGGGCGGGACCCGCCACAATGAGCAGTTCTTC
CSARDLWGGTRHNEQFF
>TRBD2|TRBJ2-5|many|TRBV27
TGTGCCAGCAGTCCTGGGACTAGCGGGAGAGTGTTGGAGACCCAGTACTTC
CASSPGTSGRVLETQYF
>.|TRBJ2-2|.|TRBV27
TGTGCCAGCAGTTTATTGGGCGCCTCCACCGGGGAGCTGTTTTTT
CASSLLGASTGELFF
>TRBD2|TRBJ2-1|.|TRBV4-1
TGCGCCAGCAAAGCCGTTCCGGGACTAGCGGCAAACAATGAGCAGTTCTTC
CASKAVPGLAANNEQFF
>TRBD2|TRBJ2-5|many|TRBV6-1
TGTGCCAGCAGTGCCACGGGACTAGTAGGGGAGACCCAGTACTTC
CASSATGLVGETQYF
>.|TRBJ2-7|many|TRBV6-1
TGTGCCAGCAGTAGGACAGAGTCCTACGAGCAGTACTTC
CASSRTESYEQYF
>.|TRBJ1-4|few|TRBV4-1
TGCGCCAGCAGCCTGGGTGCGTCGGCAACTAATGAAAAACTGTTTTTT
CASSLGASATNEKLFF
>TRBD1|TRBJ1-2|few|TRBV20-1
TGCAGTGCTGATGGGACAGAGCATGGCTACACCTTC
CSADGTEHGYTF
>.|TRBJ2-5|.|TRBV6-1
TGTGCTAGCACCCTCCCTTGGACAGACAAAGAGACCCAGTACTTC
CASTLPWTDKETQYF
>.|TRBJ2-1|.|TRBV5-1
TGCGCCAGCAGCTTGCGGGACTTATCCCAGGACAATGAGCAGTTCTTC
CASSLRDLSQDNEQFF
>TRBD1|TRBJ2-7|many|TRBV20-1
TGCAGTGCTAGTTTTCAGGACAGGGCCTACGAGCAGTACTTC
CSASFQDRAYEQYF
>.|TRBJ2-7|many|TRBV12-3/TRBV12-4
TGTGCCAGCAGTTTAATTCGGACCTACGAGCAGTACTTC
CASSLIRTYEQYF
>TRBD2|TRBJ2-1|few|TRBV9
TGTGCCAGCAGCGCGACCCTAGCGGGAGCCTACAATGAGCAGTTCTTC
CASSATLAGAYNEQFF
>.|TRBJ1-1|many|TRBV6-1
TGTGCCAGCAGTGAAGTGGAGAACACTGAAGCTTTCTTT
CASSEVENTEAFF
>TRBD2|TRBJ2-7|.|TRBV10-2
TGCGCCAGCAGTACGGCACCGCTGACTAGCGGGAGGATTGGGGACGAGCAGTACTTC
CASSTAPLTSGRIGDEQYF
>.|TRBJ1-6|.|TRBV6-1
TGTGCCAGCAGCCCCGCGGATTCACCCCTCCACTTT
CASSPADSPLHF
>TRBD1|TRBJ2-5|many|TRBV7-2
TGTGCCAGCAGCTTAGGAACCGGGACAGGGGTCCAAGAGACCCAGTACTTC
CASSLGTGTGVQETQYF
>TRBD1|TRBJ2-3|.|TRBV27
TGTGCCAGCAGTTCGCGGGACAGGGAAAGGCAAGGAGATACGCAGTATTTT
CASSSRDRERQGDTQYF
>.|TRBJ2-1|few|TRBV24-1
TGTGCCACCAGTGAGGGAAGGATAAATGAGCAGTTCTTC
CATSEGRINEQFF
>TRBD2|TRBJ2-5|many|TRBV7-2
TGTGCCAGCAGCGATATAGCGGGTGACCCTCAAGAGACCCAGTACTTC
CASSDIAGDPQETQYF
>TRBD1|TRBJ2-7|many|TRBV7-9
TGTGCCAGCAGCCCCCCCAGGGGGCTCGGGGAGCAGTACTTC
CASSPPRGLGEQYF
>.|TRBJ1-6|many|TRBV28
TGTGCCAGCAGTTCCGCGGGGGCGAGTAATTCACCCCTCCACTTT
CASSSAGASNSPLHF
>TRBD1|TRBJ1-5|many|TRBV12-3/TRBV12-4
TGTGCCAGCAGTACGCGGACAGGGGGAGGCAATCAGCCCCAGCATTTT
CASSTRTGGGNQPQHF
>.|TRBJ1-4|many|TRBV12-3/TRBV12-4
TGTGCCAGCAGTTTCTGGGGAGCCGCGTCGGAAAAACTGTTTTTT
CASSFWGAASEKLFF
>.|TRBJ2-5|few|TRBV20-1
TGCAGTGCCGCGAGGCCTGACCAAGAGACCCAGTACTTC
CSAARPDQETQYF
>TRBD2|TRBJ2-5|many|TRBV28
TGTGCCAGCAGTTTTTCCGCTAGCGGGAGCAGAGAGACCCAGTACTTC
CASSFSASGSRETQYF
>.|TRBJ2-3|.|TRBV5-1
TGCGCCGGCAGCTTGGGGTTGCGAACTACCACAGATACGCAGTATTTT
CAGSLGLRTTTDTQYF
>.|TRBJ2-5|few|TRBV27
TGTGCCAGCAGCGTTCCGGGCGGAAGACAAGAGACCCAGTACTTC
CASSVPGGRQETQYF
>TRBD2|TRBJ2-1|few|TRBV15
TGTGCCACCAGCAGAGAGAGAGGACCCCCAGCGGGAGTTTACAATGAGCAGTTCTTC
CATSRERGPPAGVYNEQFF
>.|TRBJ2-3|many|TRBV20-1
TGCAGTGCTAGTTTTACATTTAGCACAGATACGCAGTATTTT
CSASFTFSTDTQYF
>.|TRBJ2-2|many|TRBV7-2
TGTGCCAGCAGCTTAGGGGCCTCCTCCGGGGAGCTGTTTTTT
CASSLGASSGELFF
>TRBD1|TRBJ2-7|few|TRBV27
TGTGCCAGCTCCTGGGACAGGGGGAACGAGCAGTACTTC
CASSWDRGNEQYF
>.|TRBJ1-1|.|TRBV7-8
TGTGCCAGCAGCTTTTACGACAGCCTGAACACTGAAGCTTTCTTT
CASSFYDSLNTEAFF
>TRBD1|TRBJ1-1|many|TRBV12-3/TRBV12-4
TGTGCCAGCAGGAGCCATCCGGGACAGGGTAGTACTGAAGCTTTCTTT
CASRSHPGQGSTEAFF
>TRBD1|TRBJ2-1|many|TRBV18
TGTGCCAGCTCAAGCGGACAGGGGCGCGGTGAGCAGTTCTTC
CASSSGQGRGEQFF
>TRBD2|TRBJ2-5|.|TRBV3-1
TGTGCCAGCAGCCAACCTAGCGGGAGTGGAGAGACCCAGTACTTC
CASSQPSGSGETQYF
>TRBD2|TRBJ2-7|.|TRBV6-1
TGTGCCAGCATTCGGACTAGCGGGAGGGGATCCTACGAGCAGTACTTC
CASIRTSGRGSYEQYF
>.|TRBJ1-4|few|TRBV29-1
TGCAGCGTTGAAGTTCGGGCAGCCGGGAGTGAAAAACTGTTTTTT
CSVEVRAAGSEKLFF
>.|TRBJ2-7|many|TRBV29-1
TGCAGCGTTGGGGGGACCTACGAGCAGTACTTC
CSVGGTYEQYF
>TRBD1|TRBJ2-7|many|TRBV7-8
TGTGCCAGCAGCCGTAATAGGGGGACAGGGATTTCCTACGAGCAGTACTTC
CASSRNRGTGISYEQYF
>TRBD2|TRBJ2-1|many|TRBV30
TGTGCCTGGAGTAACGGGAGGGTCAATGAGCAGTTCTTC
CAWSNGRVNEQFF
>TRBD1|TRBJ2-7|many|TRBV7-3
TGTGCCAGCAGCACCACAGGGGGCATGCAGTACTTC
CASSTTGGMQYF
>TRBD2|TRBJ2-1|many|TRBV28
TGTGCCAGCAGTTCCAATGACCCACGACTAGCAGGCGATGAGCAGTTCTTC
CASSSNDPRLAGDEQFF